The rows below give T cell receptor beta chains drawn from one sample of a study of human T cells and chemical hapten exposure. TCRdb analysed the RACE reads with MiXCR anew, one entry per CDR3 protein. The profile covers more than 150,000 distinct CDR3 sequences, with around 30% appearing a single time and roughly 3% taken by the ten largest. The source material was whole blood, sampled in connection with sensitization to the hapten diphenylcyclopropenone (DPC). The receptor set was obtained from a woman aged 25 to 45 with alopecia areata. Some clones in this sample may be carry-over from other donors' samples. Each CDR3 is given with its conserved first and last residue. A D gene is named only where the DNA matches it firmly. Part of the rows lack a size; the others show once, few, many or a class for expanded clones.

CDR3: CASSTPGQSYEQYF; DNA: TGTGCCAGCAGTACTCCGGGACAGTCCTACGAGCAGTACTTC; V: TRBV28; J: TRBJ2-7; size: few; D: TRBD1
CDR3: CASSLQGIQDQPQHF; DNA: TGCGCCAGCAGCCTACAGGGGATCCAGGATCAGCCCCAGCATTTT; V: TRBV5-1; J: TRBJ1-5; size: few; D: TRBD1
CDR3: CASKVGNQETQYF; DNA: TGTGCCAGCAAAGTGGGCAATCAAGAGACCCAGTACTTC; V: TRBV2; J: TRBJ2-5; size: NA; D: NA
CDR3: CSVGGWGSKSYEQYF; DNA: TGCAGCGTTGGGGGTTGGGGGTCTAAGTCCTACGAGCAGTACTTC; V: TRBV29-1; J: TRBJ2-7; size: NA; D: NA
CDR3: CASSQDAGTEAFF; DNA: TGTGCCAGCAGCCAAGACGCGGGGACTGAAGCTTTCTTT; V: TRBV3-1; J: TRBJ1-1; size: NA; D: NA
CDR3: CATERGLNSPLHF; DNA: TGTGCCACCGAAAGGGGTCTTAATTCACCCCTCCACTTT; V: TRBV28; J: TRBJ1-6; size: few; D: NA
CDR3: CSARGEGWWAEAFF; DNA: TGCAGTGCTAGAGGAGAGGGATGGTGGGCTGAAGCTTTCTTT; V: TRBV20-1; J: TRBJ1-1; size: NA; D: NA
CDR3: CASRDASYGYTF; DNA: TGTGCCAGCAGGGATGCGAGCTACGGCTACACCTTC; V: TRBV6-2/TRBV6-3; J: TRBJ1-2; size: NA; D: NA
CDR3: CASSPRFGDGYTF; DNA: TGTGCCAGCAGCCCCAGGTTCGGAGATGGCTACACCTTC; V: TRBV7-2; J: TRBJ1-2; size: NA; D: NA
CDR3: CATSTSRGFYGYTF; DNA: TGTGCCACCAGCACCTCTCGGGGTTTCTATGGCTACACCTTC; V: TRBV15; J: TRBJ1-2; size: NA; D: NA
CDR3: CASSWQTGDPIYF; DNA: TGTGCCAGCAGCTGGCAGACAGGGGATCCCATATATTTT; V: TRBV7-2; J: TRBJ1-3; size: many; D: TRBD1
CDR3: CASSLPDRPYEQYF; DNA: TGTGCCAGCAGTCTACCGGACAGGCCCTACGAGCAGTACTTC; V: TRBV27; J: TRBJ2-7; size: once; D: TRBD1
CDR3: CASSLGQGAREQYF; DNA: TGTGCCAGCAGTTTGGGACAGGGGGCTCGTGAGCAGTACTTC; V: TRBV12-3/TRBV12-4; J: TRBJ2-7; size: NA; D: TRBD1
CDR3: CSVATGGRVLSYTF; DNA: TGCAGCGTTGCGACAGGGGGAAGGGTGCTCAGCTACACCTTC; V: TRBV29-1; J: TRBJ1-2; size: NA; D: TRBD1
CDR3: CASSGRNTEAFF; DNA: TGTGCCAGCAGTGGGAGGAACACTGAAGCTTTCTTT; V: TRBV6-5; J: TRBJ1-1; size: NA; D: NA
CDR3: CASSLYLAGTTDTQYF; DNA: TGTGCCAGCAGCTTATATCTAGCGGGAACCACAGATACGCAGTATTTT; V: TRBV7-9; J: TRBJ2-3; size: few; D: TRBD2
CDR3: CATSVNRGHEQYF; DNA: TGTGCCACCAGCGTAAACAGGGGGCACGAGCAGTACTTC; V: TRBV15; J: TRBJ2-7; size: NA; D: TRBD1
CDR3: CASTLVGVSEAFF; DNA: TGTGCCAGCACCCTCGTGGGGGTATCTGAAGCTTTCTTT; V: TRBV28; J: TRBJ1-1; size: NA; D: NA
CDR3: CAISDQAGPYEQYF; DNA: TGTGCCATCAGTGATCAGGCAGGTCCCTACGAGCAGTACTTC; V: TRBV10-3; J: TRBJ2-7; size: few; D: NA
CDR3: CASREGSTDTQYF; DNA: TGCGCCAGCAGGGAGGGTAGCACAGATACGCAGTATTTT; V: TRBV10-2; J: TRBJ2-3; size: NA; D: NA
CDR3: CASRGISTDTQYF; DNA: TGCGCCAGCAGGGGCATAAGCACAGATACGCAGTATTTT; V: TRBV5-1; J: TRBJ2-3; size: few; D: NA
CDR3: CASTPSGSGNTIYF; DNA: TGTGCCAGCACCCCATCGGGCTCTGGAAACACCATATATTTT; V: TRBV12-3/TRBV12-4; J: TRBJ1-3; size: many; D: NA
CDR3: CASSLRTGPGNSPLHF; DNA: TGTGCCAGCTCACTCCGGACAGGCCCGGGGAATTCACCCCTCCACTTT; V: TRBV18; J: TRBJ1-6; size: NA; D: TRBD1
CDR3: CASSPRLGSSYNEQFF; DNA: TGCGCCAGCAGCCCCCGACTAGGGAGCTCCTACAATGAGCAGTTCTTC; V: TRBV4-3; J: TRBJ2-1; size: once; D: NA
CDR3: CSGGRQETQYF; DNA: TGCAGTGGGGGACGTCAAGAGACCCAGTACTTC; V: TRBV20-1; J: TRBJ2-5; size: NA; D: NA
CDR3: CASSLVVTSSSQQFF; DNA: TGCGCCAGCAGCTTGGTTGTGACATCTTCTTCCCAGCAGTTCTTT; V: TRBV5-1; J: TRBJ1-1; size: NA; D: NA
CDR3: CASVLAGGIDGELFF; DNA: TGTGCCAGCGTTCTAGCGGGAGGTATCGACGGGGAGCTGTTTTTT; V: TRBV28; J: TRBJ2-2; size: few; D: TRBD2
CDR3: CSSGTGQINQPQHF; DNA: TGCAGCTCGGGTACCGGACAGATAAATCAGCCCCAGCATTTT; V: TRBV29-1; J: TRBJ1-5; size: NA; D: NA
CDR3: CARSFGGGSQPQHF; DNA: TGTGCCAGAAGTTTCGGGGGGGGATCTCAGCCCCAGCATTTT; V: TRBV12-3/TRBV12-4; J: TRBJ1-5; size: NA; D: NA
CDR3: CASSQVPQGAPEAFF; DNA: TGTGCCAGCAGCCAAGTTCCCCAGGGGGCCCCTGAAGCTTTCTTT; V: TRBV4-2; J: TRBJ1-1; size: NA; D: TRBD1
CDR3: CASSLVLTSDSYNEQFF; DNA: TGTGCCAGCAGCTTGGTCCTGACTAGCGACTCCTACAATGAGCAGTTCTTC; V: TRBV5-4; J: TRBJ2-1; size: NA; D: TRBD2
CDR3: CSARARGQGEYF; DNA: TGCAGTGCTAGAGCCCGGGGACAGGGGGAGTACTTC; V: TRBV20-1; J: TRBJ2-7; size: NA; D: TRBD1
CDR3: CSVVGEETQYF; DNA: TGCAGCGTGGTGGGGGAAGAGACCCAGTACTTC; V: TRBV29-1; J: TRBJ2-5; size: NA; D: NA
CDR3: CASGSSSYNEQFF; DNA: TGTGCCAGCGGGAGTAGCTCCTACAATGAGCAGTTCTTC; V: TRBV28; J: TRBJ2-1; size: many; D: NA
CDR3: CASRPTGTPRDEQYF; DNA: TGTGCCAGCAGGCCTACCGGGACTCCCCGCGACGAGCAGTACTTC; V: TRBV6-2/TRBV6-3; J: TRBJ2-7; size: few; D: NA
CDR3: CASSRLVNEQFF; DNA: TGTGCCAGCAGCCGCCTAGTCAATGAGCAGTTCTTC; V: TRBV7-2; J: TRBJ2-1; size: few; D: NA
CDR3: CASSFQGPGNEQFF; DNA: TGTGCCAGCAGTTTTCAAGGTCCAGGGAATGAGCAGTTCTTC; V: TRBV28; J: TRBJ2-1; size: few; D: NA
CDR3: CASSLTPFYEQYF; DNA: TGTGCCAGCAGTTTAACGCCTTTCTACGAGCAGTACTTC; V: TRBV27; J: TRBJ2-7; size: NA; D: NA
CDR3: CSVGHPKESRAGGYEQYF; DNA: TGCAGCGTTGGCCACCCAAAGGAATCCAGGGCAGGGGGCTACGAGCAGTACTTC; V: TRBV29-1; J: TRBJ2-7; size: NA; D: TRBD1
CDR3: CASCLSGGGGNNEQFF; DNA: TGTGCCAGCTGCCTCTCTGGCGGGGGGGGAAACAATGAGCAGTTCTTC; V: TRBV28; J: TRBJ2-1; size: NA; D: TRBD2
CDR3: CSVVLDRTPRSSYNEQFF; DNA: TGCAGCGTTGTACTGGACAGGACCCCCCGAAGCTCCTACAATGAGCAGTTCTTC; V: TRBV29-1; J: TRBJ2-1; size: few; D: TRBD1
CDR3: CASRGQAYNEQFF; DNA: TGTGCCAGCAGGGGACAGGCCTACAATGAGCAGTTCTTC; V: TRBV6-2/TRBV6-3; J: TRBJ2-1; size: NA; D: TRBD1
CDR3: CSVSTGAETQYF; DNA: TGCAGCGTCTCGACAGGGGCGGAGACCCAGTACTTC; V: TRBV29-1; J: TRBJ2-5; size: few; D: TRBD1
CDR3: CASSGGQATDTQYF; DNA: TGTGCCAGCAGCGGAGGACAGGCCACAGATACGCAGTATTTT; V: TRBV7-3; J: TRBJ2-3; size: NA; D: TRBD1
CDR3: CATSRDAGGNQPQHF; DNA: TGTGCCACCAGCAGAGATGCGGGGGGTAATCAGCCCCAGCATTTT; V: TRBV15; J: TRBJ1-5; size: NA; D: NA
CDR3: CARPRDICNQPQHF; DNA: TGTGCCAGGCCCCGGGACATATGCAATCAGCCCCAGCATTTT; V: TRBV21-1; J: TRBJ1-5; size: few; D: NA
CDR3: CASSQEGSKYNEQFF; DNA: TGCGCCAGCAGCCAAGAAGGATCCAAGTACAATGAGCAGTTCTTC; V: TRBV4-2; J: TRBJ2-1; size: few; D: NA
CDR3: CASSPPRGQNTEAFF; DNA: TGTGCCAGCAGCCCGCCCCGGGGACAGAACACTGAAGCTTTCTTT; V: TRBV5-4; J: TRBJ1-1; size: once; D: NA
CDR3: CASSLQDLPTDTQYF; DNA: TGCGCCAGCAGCCTTCAGGACCTCCCCACAGATACGCAGTATTTT; V: TRBV4-3; J: TRBJ2-3; size: few; D: NA
CDR3: CASSPYRGQGGSPLHF; DNA: TGTGCCAGCAGTCCCTACCGCGGACAGGGGGGTTCACCCCTCCACTTT; V: TRBV27; J: TRBJ1-6; size: many; D: TRBD1
CDR3: CATSDRGLTQPQHF; DNA: TGTGCCACCTCCGACAGGGGCTTGACTCAGCCCCAGCATTTT; V: TRBV15; J: TRBJ1-5; size: few; D: TRBD1
CDR3: CASSQVIQGYEQYF; DNA: TGCGCCAGCAGCCAAGTCATTCAGGGGTACGAGCAGTACTTC; V: TRBV4-3; J: TRBJ2-7; size: few; D: NA
CDR3: CASSFLGTSGSYEQYF; DNA: TGTGCCAGCAGTTTTCTGGGGACTAGCGGGTCCTACGAGCAGTACTTC; V: TRBV28; J: TRBJ2-7; size: once; D: TRBD2
CDR3: CASSLSGVNEKLFF; DNA: TGTGCCAGCAGTTTATCGGGAGTTAATGAAAAACTGTTTTTT; V: TRBV28; J: TRBJ1-4; size: few; D: NA
CDR3: CAISGGQGAKNTEAFF; DNA: TGTGCCATCAGTGGGGGACAGGGGGCGAAGAACACTGAAGCTTTCTTT; V: TRBV10-3; J: TRBJ1-1; size: NA; D: TRBD1
CDR3: CASSHSSHRDREAFF; DNA: TGTGCCAGCAGTCACTCGTCTCACCGGGACAGAGAAGCTTTCTTT; V: TRBV28; J: TRBJ1-1; size: few; D: TRBD1
CDR3: CASSWSSGSIDTQYF; DNA: TGCGCCAGCAGTTGGTCTAGCGGGAGCATAGATACGCAGTATTTT; V: TRBV5-1; J: TRBJ2-3; size: NA; D: TRBD2
CDR3: CASSQDLVIGELFF; DNA: TGCGCCAGCAGCCAAGATCTAGTAATCGGGGAGCTGTTTTTT; V: TRBV4-3; J: TRBJ2-2; size: few; D: NA
CDR3: CASSYGLLGSTDTQYF; DNA: TGTGCCAGCAGTTACGGCCTCTTAGGTAGCACAGATACGCAGTATTTT; V: TRBV6-2/TRBV6-3; J: TRBJ2-3; size: few; D: NA